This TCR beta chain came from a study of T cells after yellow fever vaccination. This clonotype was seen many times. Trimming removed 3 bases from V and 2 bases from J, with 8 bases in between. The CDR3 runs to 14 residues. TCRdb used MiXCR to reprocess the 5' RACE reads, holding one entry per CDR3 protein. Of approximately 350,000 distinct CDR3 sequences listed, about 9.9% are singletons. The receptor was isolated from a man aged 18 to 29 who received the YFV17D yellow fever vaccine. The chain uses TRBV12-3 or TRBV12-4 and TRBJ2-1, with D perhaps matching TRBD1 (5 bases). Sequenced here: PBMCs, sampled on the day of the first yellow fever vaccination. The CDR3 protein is CASSFDRTYNEQFF. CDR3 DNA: TGTGCCAGCAGTTTCGACAGAACCTACAATGAGCAGTTCTTC.